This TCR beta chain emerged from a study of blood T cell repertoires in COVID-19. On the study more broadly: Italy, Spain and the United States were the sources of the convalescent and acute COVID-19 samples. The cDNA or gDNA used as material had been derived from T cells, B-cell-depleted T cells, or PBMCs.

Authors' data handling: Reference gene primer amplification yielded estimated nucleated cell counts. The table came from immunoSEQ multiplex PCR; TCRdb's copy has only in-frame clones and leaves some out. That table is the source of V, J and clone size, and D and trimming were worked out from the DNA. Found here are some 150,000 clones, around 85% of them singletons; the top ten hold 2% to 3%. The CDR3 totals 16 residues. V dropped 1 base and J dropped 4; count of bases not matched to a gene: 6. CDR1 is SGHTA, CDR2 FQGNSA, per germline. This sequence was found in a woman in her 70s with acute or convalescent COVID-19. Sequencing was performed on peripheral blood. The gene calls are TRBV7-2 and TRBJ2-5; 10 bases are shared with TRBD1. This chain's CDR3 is CASSLEVGQGIETQYF. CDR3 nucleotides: TGTGCCAGCAGCTTAGAAGTGGGACAGGGGATAGAGACCCAGTACTTC.